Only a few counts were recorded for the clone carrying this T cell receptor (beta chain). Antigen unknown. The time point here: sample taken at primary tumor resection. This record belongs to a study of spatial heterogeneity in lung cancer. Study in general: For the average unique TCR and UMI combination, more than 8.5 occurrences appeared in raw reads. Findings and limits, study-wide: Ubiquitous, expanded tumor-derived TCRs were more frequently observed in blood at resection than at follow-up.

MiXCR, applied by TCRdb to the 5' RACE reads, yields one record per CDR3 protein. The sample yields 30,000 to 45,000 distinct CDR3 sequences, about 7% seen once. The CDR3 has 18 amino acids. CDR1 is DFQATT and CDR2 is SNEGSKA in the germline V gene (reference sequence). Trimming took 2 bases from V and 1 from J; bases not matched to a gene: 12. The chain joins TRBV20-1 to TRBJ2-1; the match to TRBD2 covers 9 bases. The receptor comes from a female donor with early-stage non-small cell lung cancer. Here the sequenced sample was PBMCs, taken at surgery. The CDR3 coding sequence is TGCAGTGCTAGAAGAGGGCTAGCGGGGCCCCGGTCCTACAATGAGCAGTTCTTC. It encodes CSARRGLAGPRSYNEQFF.